This TCR beta chain was documented in a study of T cell clonotyping in hematopoietic cell transplantation. V shed 4 bases and J shed 2 bases, with 9 bases lying between them. This CDR3 has 13 amino acids. Germline V gene data show CDR1 as SGHDT and CDR2 as YYEEEE. This sample's time point: recipient sample about 28 days before transplant, after cytoreduction. Libraries were prepared by immunoSEQ multiplex PCR; TCRdb keeps only in-frame clonotypes and omits some of them. Of 45,000 to 60,000 clones in the sample, about nine tenths are singletons; the top ten hold under 6.5%. The sequenced sample was peripheral blood mononuclear cells, obtained before stem cell transplant. The receptor's source is a man aged 60 to 69 with biphenotypic leukemia. Some clones in this sample may be carry-over from other donors' samples. The chain has TRBV5-6 and TRBJ1-2, with D maybe TRBD1 (6 bases). CDR3 protein: CASSTDRNYGYTF. CDR3 nucleotides: TGTGCCAGCAGCACCGACAGGAACTATGGCTACACCTTC.